This TCR beta chain was documented in a study of blood T cell repertoires in COVID-19. Study summary: The origin of the acute and convalescent COVID-19 samples was the United States, Italy and Spain. Sample material is recorded as cDNA or gDNA derived from T cells, B-cell-depleted T cells, or PBMCs.

The CDR3 runs 16 residues. Germline CDR1 and CDR2: ENHRY and SYGVKD. With V trimmed by 6 bases and J by 2 bases, 2 bases remained unmatched. In the authors' methods: Estimated nucleated cell counts came from reference gene primer amplification. The table came from immunoSEQ multiplex PCR; TCRdb's copy has only in-frame clones and leaves some out. The DNA was the basis for D and trimming; V, J and clone size are from that table. The sample consists of 40,000 to 50,000 clones, roughly nine tenths of them appearing once. The J gene is TRBJ2-2, the V gene TRBV10-3, with 14 nucleotides matching TRBD2. The receptor's source is a middle-aged man with active COVID-19. The sample taken for sequencing was peripheral blood. Here the CDR3 DNA reads TGTGCCATCAGGACTAGCGGGAGGGCCAACACCGGGGAGCTGTTTTTT. It yields the protein CAIRTSGRANTGELFF.